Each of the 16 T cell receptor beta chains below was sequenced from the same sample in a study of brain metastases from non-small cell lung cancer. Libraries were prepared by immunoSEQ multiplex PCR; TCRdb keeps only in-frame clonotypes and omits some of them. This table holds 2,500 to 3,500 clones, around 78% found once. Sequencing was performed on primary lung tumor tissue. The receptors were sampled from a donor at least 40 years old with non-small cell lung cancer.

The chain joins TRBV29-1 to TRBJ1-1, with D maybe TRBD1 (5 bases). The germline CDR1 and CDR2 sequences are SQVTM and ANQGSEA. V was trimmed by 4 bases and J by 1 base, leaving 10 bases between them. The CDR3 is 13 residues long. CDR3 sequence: CSVGGTENTEAFF. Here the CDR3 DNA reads TGCAGCGTTGGTGGGACGGAGAACACTGAAGCTTTCTTT. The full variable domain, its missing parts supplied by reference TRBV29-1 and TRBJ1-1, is SAVISQKPSRDICQRGTSLTIQCQVDSQVTMMFWYRQQPGQSLTLIATANQGSEATYESGFVIDKFPISRPNLTFSTLTVSNMSPEDSSIYLCSVGGTENTEAFFGQGTRLTVV.

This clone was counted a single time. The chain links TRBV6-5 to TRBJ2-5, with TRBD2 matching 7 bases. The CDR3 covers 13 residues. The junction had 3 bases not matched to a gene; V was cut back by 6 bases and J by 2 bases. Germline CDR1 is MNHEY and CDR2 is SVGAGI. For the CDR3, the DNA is TGTGCCAGCAGGTTGCGGGGGCAAGAGACCCAGTACTTC. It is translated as CASRLRGQETQYF.

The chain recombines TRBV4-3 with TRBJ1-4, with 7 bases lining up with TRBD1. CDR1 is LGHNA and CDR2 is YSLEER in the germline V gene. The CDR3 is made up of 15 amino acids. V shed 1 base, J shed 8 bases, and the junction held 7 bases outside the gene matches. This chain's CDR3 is CASSQGTGGKEKLFF. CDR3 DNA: TGCGCCAGCAGCCAAGGGACAGGTGGTAAGGAAAAACTGTTTTTT.

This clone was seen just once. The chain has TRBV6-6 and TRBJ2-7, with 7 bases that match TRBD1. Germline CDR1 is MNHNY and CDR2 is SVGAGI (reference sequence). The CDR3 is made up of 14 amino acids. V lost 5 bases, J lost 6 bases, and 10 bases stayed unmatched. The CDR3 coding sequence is TGTGCCAGCAGTAACCAGGTCAGGGGGTCCGAGCAGTACTTC. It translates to CASSNQVRGSEQYF.

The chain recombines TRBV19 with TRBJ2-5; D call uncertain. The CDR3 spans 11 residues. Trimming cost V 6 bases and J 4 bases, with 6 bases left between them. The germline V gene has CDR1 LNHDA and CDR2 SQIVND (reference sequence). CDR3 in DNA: TGTGCCAGTAGCCATCTAGAGACCCAGTACTTC. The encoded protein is CASSHLETQYF.

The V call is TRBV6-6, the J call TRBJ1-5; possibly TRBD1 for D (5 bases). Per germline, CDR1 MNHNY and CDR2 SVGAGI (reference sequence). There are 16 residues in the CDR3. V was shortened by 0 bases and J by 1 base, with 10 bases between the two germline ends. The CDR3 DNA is TGTGCCAGCAGTTACTCTGTATCAGGGAGCAATCAGCCCCAGCATTTT. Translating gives CASSYSVSGSNQPQHF.

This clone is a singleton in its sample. As DNA, the CDR3 is TGTGCCAGCAGCTTGGGGGTAGTCACAGATACGCAGTATTTT. Protein: CASSLGVVTDTQYF. The chain uses TRBV5-6 and TRBJ2-3; D unresolved. The V end lost 0 bases, the J end lost 2 bases, and 7 bases lay between the germline ends. Germline CDR1 and CDR2: SGHDT and YYEEEE. The CDR3 runs 14 residues. The whole variable domain, filled in from reference TRBV5-6 and TRBJ2-3, reads DAGVTQSPTHLIKTRGQQVTLRCSPKSGHDTVSWYQQALGQGPQFIFQYYEEEERQRGNFPDRFSGHQFPNYSSELNVNALLLGDSALYLCASSLGVVTDTQYFGPGTRLTVL.

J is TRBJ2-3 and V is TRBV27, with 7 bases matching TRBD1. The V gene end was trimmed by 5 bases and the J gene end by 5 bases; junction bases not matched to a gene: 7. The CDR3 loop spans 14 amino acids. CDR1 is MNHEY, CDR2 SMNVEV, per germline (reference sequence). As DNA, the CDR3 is TGTGCCAGCAGTCCAAGTCCAGGGGGAGATACGCAGTATTTT. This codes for CASSPSPGGDTQYF.

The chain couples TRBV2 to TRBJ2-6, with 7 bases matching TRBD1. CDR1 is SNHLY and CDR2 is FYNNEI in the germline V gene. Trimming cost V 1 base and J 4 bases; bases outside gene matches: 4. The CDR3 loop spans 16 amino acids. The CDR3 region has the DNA TGTGCCAGCAGTGAAGACAGGGGCTCCGGGGCCAACGTCCTGACTTTC. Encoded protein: CASSEDRGSGANVLTF.

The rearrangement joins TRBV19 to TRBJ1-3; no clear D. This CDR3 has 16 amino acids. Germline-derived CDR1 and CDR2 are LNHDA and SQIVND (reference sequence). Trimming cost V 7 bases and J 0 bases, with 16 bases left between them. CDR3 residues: CASNTLGSNSGNTIYF. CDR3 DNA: TGTGCCAGTAACACATTAGGCTCAAACTCTGGAAACACCATATATTTT. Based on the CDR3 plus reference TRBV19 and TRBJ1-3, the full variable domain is DGGITQSPKYLFRKEGQNVTLSCEQNLNHDAMYWYRQDPGQGLRLIYYSQIVNDFQKGDIAEGYSVSREKKESFPLTVTSAQKNPTAFYLCASNTLGSNSGNTIYFGEGSWLTVV.

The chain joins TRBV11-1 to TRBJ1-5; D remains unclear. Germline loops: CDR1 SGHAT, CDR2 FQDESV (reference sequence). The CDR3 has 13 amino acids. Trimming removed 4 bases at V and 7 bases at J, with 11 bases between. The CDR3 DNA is TGTGCCAGCAGCTCGCAGGCGGGGCAGCCCCAGCATTTT. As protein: CASSSQAGQPQHF.

The CDR3 sequence is CASSPSRAAKHRQYF. CDR3 DNA sequence: TGCGCCAGCAGTCCATCCCGGGCCGCCAAACATAGGCAGTATTTT. The V and J genes are TRBV10-1 and TRBJ2-3, with unresolved D. The V end was cut by 5 bases, the J end by 11 bases, with 23 bases between. This CDR3 is built from 15 residues. CDR1 is WNHNN, CDR2 SYGVQD, per germline (reference sequence).

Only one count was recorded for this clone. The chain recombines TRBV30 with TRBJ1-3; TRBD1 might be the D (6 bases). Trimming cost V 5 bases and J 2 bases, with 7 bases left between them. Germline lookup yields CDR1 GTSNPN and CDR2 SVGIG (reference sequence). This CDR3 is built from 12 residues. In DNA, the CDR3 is TGTGCCTGGGGGACAACTGGAAACACCATATATTTT. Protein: CAWGTTGNTIYF.

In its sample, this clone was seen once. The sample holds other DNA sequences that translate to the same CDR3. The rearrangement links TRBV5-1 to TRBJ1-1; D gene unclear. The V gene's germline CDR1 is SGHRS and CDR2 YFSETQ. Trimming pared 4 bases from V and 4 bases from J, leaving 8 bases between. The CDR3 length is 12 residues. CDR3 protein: CASSPGGTEAFF. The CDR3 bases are TGCGCCAGCAGCCCGGGAGGCACTGAAGCTTTCTTT.

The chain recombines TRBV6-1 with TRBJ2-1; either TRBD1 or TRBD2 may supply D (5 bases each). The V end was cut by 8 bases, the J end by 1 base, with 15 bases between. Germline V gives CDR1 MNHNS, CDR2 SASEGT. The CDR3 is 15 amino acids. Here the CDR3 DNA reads TGTGCCAGCGCCCTCTCCGAGGGGTCCTACAATGAGCAGTTCTTC. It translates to CASALSEGSYNEQFF.

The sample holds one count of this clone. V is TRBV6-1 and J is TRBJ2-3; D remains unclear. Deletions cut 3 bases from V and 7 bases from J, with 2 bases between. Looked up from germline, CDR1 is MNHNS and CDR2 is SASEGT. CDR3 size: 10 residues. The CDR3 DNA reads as TGTGCCAGCAGTGAGAATACGCAGTATTTT. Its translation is CASSENTQYF.